This passage covers 10 T cell receptor beta chains from one sample sequenced in a study of blood T cell repertoires in COVID-19. Produced via immunoSEQ multiplex PCR; TCRdb's table is partial and in-frame only. The sample includes approximately 62,000 clones, 85% to 90% of them seen just once. Sequencing used peripheral blood. The receptors come from a human donor with active COVID-19. The donor label of this sample is uncertain.

The rearrangement links TRBV11-2 to TRBJ2-7; 11 bases align to TRBD2. Unmatched junction bases numbered 13, after V lost 6 bases and J lost 6 bases. Germline loops: CDR1 SGHAT, CDR2 FQNNGV. This CDR3 has 16 amino acids. DNA of the CDR3: TGTGCCAGCAGTTCCGATTTAGCGGGAGGGCCGCGCGAGCAGTACTTC. Protein: CASSSDLAGGPREQYF.

The chain uses TRBV3-1 (or the pseudogene TRBV3-2) and TRBJ1-2; D unclear. Germline V gene lookup returns CDR1 LGHDT and CDR2 YNNKEL (reference sequence). The CDR3 extends over 18 amino acids. Trimming took off 4 bases at V and 2 bases at J, with 23 bases between the two ends. The CDR3 loop is CASSLVGGSASSNYGYTF. CDR3 nucleotides: TGTGCCAGCAGCCTCGTTGGTGGCAGTGCATCTTCAAACTATGGCTACACCTTC.

The rearrangement links TRBV6-2 or TRBV6-3 to TRBJ1-5; unclear D gene. The CDR3 length is 14 residues. CDR1 is MNHEY and CDR2 is SVGEGT in the germline V gene. V shed 2 bases and J shed 4 bases, with 9 bases lying between them. CDR3 loop: CASSYAPGNQPQHF. CDR3 DNA sequence: TGTGCCAGCAGTTACGCCCCCGGGAATCAGCCCCAGCATTTT.

This clone was seen only once. The chain carries TRBV28 and TRBJ1-3, with TRBD1 identical over 8 bases. Germline V gene data show CDR1 as MDHEN and CDR2 as SYDVKM. CDR3 length: 14 amino acids. Trimming removed 7 bases from V and 2 bases from J; junction bases left unmatched: 4. The CDR3, as DNA: TGTGCCAGCACCGAGGGACAGGCTGGAAACACCATATATTTT. Residues: CASTEGQAGNTIYF. The full variable domain, in which reference TRBV28 and TRBJ1-3 provide the parts outside the CDR3, is DVKVTQSSRYLVKRTGEKVFLECVQDMDHENMFWYRQDPGLGLRLIYFSYDVKMKEKGDIPEGYSVSREKKERFSLILESASTNQTSMYLCASTEGQAGNTIYFGEGSWLTVV.

This clone came up a few times. The chain combines TRBV7-3 with TRBJ1-6, with a tentative D call TRBD1 (6 bases). CDR1 SGHTA and CDR2 FQGTGA come from the germline V gene. Trimming removed 5 bases from V and 9 bases from J, with 14 bases in between. This CDR3 spans 14 amino acids. This chain's CDR3 is CASSPDSQISPLHF. CDR3 coding DNA: TGTGCCAGCAGCCCGGACAGCCAGATTTCACCCCTCCACTTT.

This chain uses TRBV2 with TRBJ1-1, with D maybe TRBD1 (6 bases). The CDR3 sequence is 14 residues long. The V end lost 2 bases, the J end lost 7 bases, and 14 bases lay between the germline ends. Germline loops: CDR1 SNHLY, CDR2 FYNNEI. CDR3 protein: CASSEQGRVSEAFF. The CDR3 region has the DNA TGTGCCAGCAGTGAACAGGGGCGCGTCAGTGAAGCTTTCTTT. The full variable domain, completed using reference TRBV2 and TRBJ1-1, is EPEVTQTPSHQVTQMGQEVILRCVPISNHLYFYWYRQILGQKVEFLVSFYNNEISEKSEIFDDQFSVERPDGSNFTLKIRSTKLEDSAMYFCASSEQGRVSEAFFGQGTRLTVV.

CDR3 sequence: CASSLRQGQETQYF. The CDR3 nucleotides read TGTGCCAGCAGCTTGCGACAGGGCCAAGAGACCCAGTACTTC. V is TRBV5-6 and J is TRBJ2-5; 7 bases align to TRBD1. Losses at the gene ends were 1 base for V and 1 base for J; bases not matched to a gene: 1. Germline V gene data show CDR1 as SGHDT and CDR2 as YYEEEE. The CDR3 covers 14 residues.

The chain combines TRBV5-1 with TRBJ2-2; weak D call: TRBD1 (5 bases). The CDR3 covers 16 residues. The V gene lost 1 base and the J gene lost 5 bases, with 15 bases spanning the gap. Looked up from germline, CDR1 is SGHRS and CDR2 is YFSETQ. Written as DNA, the CDR3 is TGCGCCAGCAGCTTGATTGGACAAGCCTTAACCGGGGAGCTGTTTTTT. Translating it yields CASSLIGQALTGELFF.

The gene calls are TRBV7-8 and TRBJ1-2, with a possible D match to TRBD1 (5 bases). Germline CDR1 is SGHVS and CDR2 is FQNEAQ. Trimming cost V 5 bases and J 4 bases, with 17 bases left between them. The CDR3 extends over 15 amino acids. This chain's CDR3 is CASSLQAARSYGYTF. CDR3 nucleotides: TGTGCCAGCAGCCTACAGGCCGCCAGGTCCTATGGCTACACCTTC.

V usage is TRBV6-1 and J usage is TRBJ2-5; unclear D gene. Looked up from germline, CDR1 is MNHNS and CDR2 is SASEGT. The CDR3 has 14 amino acids. Trimming stripped 0 bases from V and 8 bases from J, with 13 bases between. The CDR3 bases are TGTGCCAGCAGTGAAGCGACATCTCAAGTAACCCAGTACTTC. It yields the protein CASSEATSQVTQYF.